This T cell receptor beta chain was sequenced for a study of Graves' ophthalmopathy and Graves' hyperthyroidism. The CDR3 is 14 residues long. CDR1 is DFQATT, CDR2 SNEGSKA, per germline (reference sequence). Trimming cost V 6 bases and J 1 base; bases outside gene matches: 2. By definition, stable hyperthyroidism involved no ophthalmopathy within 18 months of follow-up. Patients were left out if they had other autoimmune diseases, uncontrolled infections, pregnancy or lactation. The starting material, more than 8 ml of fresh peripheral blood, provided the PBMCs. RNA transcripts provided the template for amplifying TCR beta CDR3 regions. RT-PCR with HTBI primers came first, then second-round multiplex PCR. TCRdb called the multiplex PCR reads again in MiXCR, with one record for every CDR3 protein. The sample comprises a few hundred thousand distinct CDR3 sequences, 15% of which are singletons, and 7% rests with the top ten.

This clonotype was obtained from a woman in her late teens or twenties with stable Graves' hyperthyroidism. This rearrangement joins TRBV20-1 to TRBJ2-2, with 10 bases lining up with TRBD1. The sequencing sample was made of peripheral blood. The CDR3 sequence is CSAWDRGNTGELFF. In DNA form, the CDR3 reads TGCAGTGCCTGGGACAGGGGGAACACCGGGGAGCTGTTTTTT.